This record concerns one T cell receptor beta chain sequence. The antigen is unknown. The length of the CDR3 is 15 residues. Germline V gene lookup returns CDR1 KGHSH and CDR2 LQKENI. Between the trimmed V and J ends, which lost 2 bases and 3 bases, there was a span of 12 bases. This entry belongs to a study of shared clonotypes between healthy human individuals. Study findings and constraints: The study found roughly 5% of naive CD4 clonotypes shared across several donors. Some clonotypes were shared by all four sorted-subset donors, while others were not shared. The non-shared ones had lower generation probabilities than the shared ones.

TCRdb's table, derived via immunoSEQ multiplex PCR, lists solely in-frame clones and lacks some. This table has about 340,000 clones, around 67% appearing once. Sequenced material: memory CD4+ T cells sorted from blood. Specified subset: CD45RA-negative fraction. The V call is TRBV18, the J call TRBJ2-3, with a weak D call TRBD2 (5 bases). The receptor was isolated from a man aged 25 to 40 in good health. The CDR3, as DNA: TGTGCCAGCTCACCAACGAGGGTCAGGACAGATACGCAGTATTTT. This sequence encodes CASSPTRVRTDTQYF. Complete variable domain (other parts from reference TRBV18 and TRBJ2-3): NAGVMQNPRHLVRRRGQEARLRCSPMKGHSHVYWYRQLPEEGLKFMVYLQKENIIDESGMPKERFSAEFPKEGPSILRIQQVVRGDSAAYFCASSPTRVRTDTQYFGPGTRLTVL.